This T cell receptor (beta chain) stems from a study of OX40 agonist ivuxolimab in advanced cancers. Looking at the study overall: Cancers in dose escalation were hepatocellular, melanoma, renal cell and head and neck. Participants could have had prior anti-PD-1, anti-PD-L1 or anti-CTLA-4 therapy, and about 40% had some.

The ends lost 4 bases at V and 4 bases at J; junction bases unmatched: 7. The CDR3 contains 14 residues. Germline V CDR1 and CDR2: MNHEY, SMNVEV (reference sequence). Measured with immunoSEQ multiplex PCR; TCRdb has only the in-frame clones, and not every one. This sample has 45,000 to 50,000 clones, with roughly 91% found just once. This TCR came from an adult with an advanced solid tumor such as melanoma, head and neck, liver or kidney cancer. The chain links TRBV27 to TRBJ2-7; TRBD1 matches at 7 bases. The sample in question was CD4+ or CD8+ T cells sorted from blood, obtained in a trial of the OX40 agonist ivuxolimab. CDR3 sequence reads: CASSYMGTDYEQYF. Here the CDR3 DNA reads TGTGCCAGCAGTTATATGGGGACAGATTACGAGCAGTACTTC.